This T cell receptor beta chain was retrieved from a study of T cell responses to AZD1222 COVID-19 vaccine. TCRdb's copy holds only in-frame clones and misses some; the assay was immunoSEQ multiplex PCR. The profile covers tens of thousands of clones, with 80% to 90% appearing a single time and around 29% taken by the ten largest. To note about this clone: Its specificity is unknown.

Study conclusions and caveats: In a largely white British group with more females than males, clonal diversity was possibly underestimated. Baseline serology detected seropositivity in only a handful of AZD1222 recipients. The breadth and depth of Spike-specific TCRs increased once two AZD1222 doses had been given. Nearly half of the spike-specific TCRs reportedly recognize variant regions that carry no mutations.

Germline loops: CDR1 SGHDT, CDR2 YYEEEE. Trimming at V came to 3 bases and at J to 9 bases, leaving 9 bases not matched to a gene. CDR3 size: 14 residues. This receptor was identified in an adult in good health. This sample comprised peripheral blood, obtained on day 0 of AZD1222 vaccination. The chain uses TRBV5-6 and TRBJ1-2; 9 nucleotides line up with TRBD1. The DNA for the CDR3 is TGTGCCAGCAGCTGGGGGGACAGGGATCGAAGCTACACCTTC. Protein sequence: CASSWGDRDRSYTF.